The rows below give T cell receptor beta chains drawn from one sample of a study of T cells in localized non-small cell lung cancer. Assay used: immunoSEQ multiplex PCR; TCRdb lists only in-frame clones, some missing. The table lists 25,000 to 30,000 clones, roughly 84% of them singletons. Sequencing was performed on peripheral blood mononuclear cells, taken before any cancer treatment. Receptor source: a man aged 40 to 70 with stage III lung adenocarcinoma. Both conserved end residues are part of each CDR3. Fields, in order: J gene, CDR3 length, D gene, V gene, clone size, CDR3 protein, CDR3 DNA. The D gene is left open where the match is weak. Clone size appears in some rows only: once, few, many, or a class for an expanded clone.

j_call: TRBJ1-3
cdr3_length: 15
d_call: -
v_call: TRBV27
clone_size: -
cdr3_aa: CASSFRRASGNTIYF
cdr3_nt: TGTGCCAGCAGTTTTCGAAGGGCCTCTGGAAACACCATATATTTT

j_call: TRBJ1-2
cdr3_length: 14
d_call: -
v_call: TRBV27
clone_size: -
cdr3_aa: CASTSSTRGSGYTF
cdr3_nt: TGTGCCAGCACCTCCTCGACGAGGGGAAGTGGCTACACCTTC

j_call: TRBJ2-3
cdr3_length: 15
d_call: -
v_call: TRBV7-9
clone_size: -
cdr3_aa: CASSSTGYRTDTQYF
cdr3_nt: TGTGCCAGCAGCTCTACAGGTTATCGGACAGATACGCAGTATTTT

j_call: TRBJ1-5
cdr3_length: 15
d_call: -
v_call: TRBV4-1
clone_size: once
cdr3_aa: CASSQYTYSNQPQHF
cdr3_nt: TGCGCCAGCAGCCAGTACACCTATAGCAATCAGCCCCAGCATTTT

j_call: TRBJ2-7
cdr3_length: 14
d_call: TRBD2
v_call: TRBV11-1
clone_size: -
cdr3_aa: CASSSGLADYEQYF
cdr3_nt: TGTGCCAGCAGCTCAGGACTAGCGGACTACGAGCAGTACTTC

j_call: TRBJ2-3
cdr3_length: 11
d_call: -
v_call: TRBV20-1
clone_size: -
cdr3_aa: CSATETDTQYF
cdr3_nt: TGCAGTGCTACAGAAACAGATACGCAGTATTTT

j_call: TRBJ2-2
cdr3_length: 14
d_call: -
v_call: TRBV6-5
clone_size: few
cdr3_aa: CASSDWANTGELFF
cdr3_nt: TGTGCCAGCAGTGACTGGGCCAACACCGGGGAGCTGTTTTTT

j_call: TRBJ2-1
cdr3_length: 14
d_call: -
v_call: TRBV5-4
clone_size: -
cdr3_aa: CASSSPLYGNEQFF
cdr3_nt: TGTGCCAGCAGCTCCCCACTTTATGGGAATGAGCAGTTCTTC

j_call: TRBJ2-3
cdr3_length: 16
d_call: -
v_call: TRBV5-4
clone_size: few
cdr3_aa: CASRLTPGLRGDTQYF
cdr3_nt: TGTGCCAGCAGACTTACCCCGGGGTTAAGGGGAGATACGCAGTATTTT

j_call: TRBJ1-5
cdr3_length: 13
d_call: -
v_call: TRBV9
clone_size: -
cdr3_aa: CASSVAPNQPQHF
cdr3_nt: TGTGCCAGCAGCGTCGCACCGAATCAGCCCCAGCATTTT

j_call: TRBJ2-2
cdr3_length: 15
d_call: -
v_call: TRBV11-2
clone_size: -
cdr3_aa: CASSLLAGNTGELFF
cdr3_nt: TGTGCCAGCAGCTTACTAGCCGGGAACACCGGGGAGCTGTTTTTT

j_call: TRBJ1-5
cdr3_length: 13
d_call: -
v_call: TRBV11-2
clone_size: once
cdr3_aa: CASSLPGTQPQHF
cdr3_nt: TGTGCCAGCAGCCTCCCTGGAACTCAGCCCCAGCATTTT

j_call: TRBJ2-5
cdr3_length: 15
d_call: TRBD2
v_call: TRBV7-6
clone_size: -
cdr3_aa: CASSTRLAGGETQYF
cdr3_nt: TGTGCCAGCAGCACTAGACTAGCGGGAGGGGAGACCCAGTACTTC

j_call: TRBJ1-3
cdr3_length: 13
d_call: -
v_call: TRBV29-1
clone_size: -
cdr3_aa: CSAVPGSGNTIYF
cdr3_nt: TGCAGCGCCGTGCCCGGCTCTGGAAACACCATATATTTT

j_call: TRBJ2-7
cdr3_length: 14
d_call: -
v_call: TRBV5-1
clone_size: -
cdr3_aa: CASSSRDNSYEQYF
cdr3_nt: TGCGCCAGCAGCTCCCGGGACAACTCCTACGAGCAGTACTTC

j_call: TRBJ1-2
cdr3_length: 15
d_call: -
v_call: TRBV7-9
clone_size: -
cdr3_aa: CASSNGHTANYGYTF
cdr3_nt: TGTGCCAGCAGCAACGGACATACAGCTAACTATGGCTACACCTTC

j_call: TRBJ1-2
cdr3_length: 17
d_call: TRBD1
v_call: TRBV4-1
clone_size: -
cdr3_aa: CASSQVPGQQIYYGYTF
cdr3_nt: TGCGCCAGCAGCCAAGTTCCGGGACAGCAGATTTACTATGGCTACACCTTC

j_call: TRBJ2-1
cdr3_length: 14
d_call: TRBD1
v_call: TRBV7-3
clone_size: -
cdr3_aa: CASSLQGQGNEQFF
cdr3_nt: TGTGCCAGCAGCTTACAGGGACAGGGCAATGAGCAGTTCTTC